The entry below gives a single T cell receptor (beta chain) sequence along with its context. What it binds is unknown. V lost 3 bases, J lost 4 bases, and 10 bases lay in between. Germline-derived CDR1 and CDR2 are LGHNA and YSLEER. There are 15 residues in the CDR3. The record originates from a study of shared clonotypes between healthy human individuals. TCRdb keeps only in-frame clones here, not all; method: immunoSEQ multiplex PCR. Of over a million clones in the sample, 75% to 80% were seen once. Study-level results: Shared across several donors were 4% to 5% of the naive CD4 clonotypes. Generation probabilities of non-shared clonotypes were lower (relative to those shared by all four donors).

Sample: memory CD4+ T cells from PBMCs. Noted subset: CD45RA-negative fraction. The TCR was taken from a man younger than 30 in good health. Some clones in this sample may be carry-over from other donors' samples. The chain joins TRBV4-3 to TRBJ2-6; D not resolved. The CDR3 reads CASSHAFVGANVLTF. The CDR3 DNA reads TGCGCCAGCAGCCACGCCTTTGTGGGGGCCAACGTCCTGACTTTC.